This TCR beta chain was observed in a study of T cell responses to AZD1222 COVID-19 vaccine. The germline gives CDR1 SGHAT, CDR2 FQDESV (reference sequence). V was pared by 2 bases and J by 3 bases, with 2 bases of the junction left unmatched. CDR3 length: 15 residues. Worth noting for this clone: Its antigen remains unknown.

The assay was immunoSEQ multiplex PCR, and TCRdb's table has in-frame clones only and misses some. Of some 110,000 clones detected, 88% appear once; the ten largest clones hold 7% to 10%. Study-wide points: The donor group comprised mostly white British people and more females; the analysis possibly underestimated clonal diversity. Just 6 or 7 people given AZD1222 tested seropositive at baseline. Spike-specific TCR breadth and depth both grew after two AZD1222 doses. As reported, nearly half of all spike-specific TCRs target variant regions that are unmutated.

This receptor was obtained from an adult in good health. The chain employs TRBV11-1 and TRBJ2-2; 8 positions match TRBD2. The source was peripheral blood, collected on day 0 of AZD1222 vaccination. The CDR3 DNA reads TGTGCCAGCAGCTTACCGGGAGGGGACACCGGGGAGCTGTTTTTT. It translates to CASSLPGGDTGELFF. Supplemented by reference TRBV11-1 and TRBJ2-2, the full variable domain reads EAEVAQSPRYKITEKSQAVAFWCDPISGHATLYWYRQILGQGPELLVQFQDESVVDDSQLPKDRFSAERLKGVDSTLKIQPAELGDSAMYLCASSLPGGDTGELFFGEGSRLTVL.